The 29 T cell receptor beta chains in this list originate from one sample, sequenced in a study of cytomegalovirus exposure and HLA in healthy donors (dated by TCRdb to the late 2010s). Library preparation employed the immunoSEQ multiplex PCR assay. The multiplex PCR relied on a mix of 60 forward primers for TCR Vbeta segments and 13 reverse primers for TCR Jbeta segments. Drawn from immuneACCESS, this table holds only the in-frame rearrangements with V and J called that TCRdb kept. Clones are partly lost; checked studies trace under half to an unresolved V gene and leave the rest unexplained. This sample holds approximately 140,000 clones; roughly 83% were observed only once. Jointly, the top ten make up 4% to 5% of the sample. Sequences were obtained from PBMCs. The receptors derive from a man aged 35-49 years in good health and CMV-seropositive.

The rearrangement links TRBV5-1 to TRBJ1-1; no reliable D call. Germline V gene lookup returns CDR1 SGHRS and CDR2 YFSETQ. The CDR3 sequence is 14 residues long. V shed 4 bases and J shed 0 bases, with 10 bases lying between them. The CDR3 loop is CASSRNSLNTEAFF. In DNA, the CDR3 is TGCGCCAGCAGCAGAAACAGCCTGAACACTGAAGCTTTCTTT.

The chain couples TRBV2 to TRBJ2-1; 8 bases align to TRBD2. Germline V gene lookup returns CDR1 SNHLY and CDR2 FYNNEI. This CDR3 has 16 amino acids. J lost 4 bases, V lost 2 bases, and 7 bases had no gene match. The CDR3 sequence is CASSEYGTSGYNEQFF. Here the CDR3 DNA reads TGTGCCAGCAGTGAATATGGAACTAGCGGTTACAATGAGCAGTTCTTC.

The rearrangement joins TRBV28 to TRBJ2-7, with 7 bases identical to TRBD2. With V trimmed by 0 bases and J by 3 bases, 5 bases remained unmatched. This CDR3 region has 15 residues. CDR1 is MDHEN, CDR2 SYDVKM, per germline. The CDR3 loop is CASSLWGRGGYEQYF. In nucleotides, the CDR3 is TGTGCCAGCAGTTTATGGGGGAGGGGAGGCTACGAGCAGTACTTC. The full variable domain, completed using reference TRBV28 and TRBJ2-7, is DVKVTQSSRYLVKRTGEKVFLECVQDMDHENMFWYRQDPGLGLRLIYFSYDVKMKEKGDIPEGYSVSREKKERFSLILESASTNQTSMYLCASSLWGRGGYEQYFGPGTRLTVT.

Comments on this clone: One junction end does not reproduce the germline sequence, and a read error may be involved. The chain employs TRBV5-1 and TRBJ1-4; no clear D gene. Germline CDR1 SGHRS, CDR2 YFSETQ. This CDR3 comprises 14 residues. CDR3 region: CASSVSAPSEKLFF. In DNA form, the CDR3 reads TGCGCTAGCAGCGTCTCCGCGCCGAGTGAAAAACTGTTTTTT.

The chain couples TRBV9 to TRBJ2-3; D is perhaps TRBD2 (5 bases). Per germline, CDR1 SGDLS and CDR2 YYNGEE. The length of the CDR3 is 14 residues. V was cut by 1 base and J by 2 bases, with 8 bases left in between. DNA of the CDR3: TGTGCCAGCAGCGTATCGGACTCCACAGATACGCAGTATTTT. Amino acid sequence: CASSVSDSTDTQYF. The full variable domain, with the rest looked up from reference TRBV9 and TRBJ2-3, is DSGVTQTPKHLITATGQRVTLRCSPRSGDLSVYWYQQSLDQGLQFLIQYYNGEERAKGNILERFSAQQFPDLHSELNLSSLELGDSALYFCASSVSDSTDTQYFGPGTRLTVL.

The chain joins TRBV6-6 to TRBJ2-1; TRBD2 matches 9 bases. The CDR3 has 16 amino acids. CDR1 is MNHNY, CDR2 SVGAGI, per germline (reference sequence). V gave up 5 bases and J gave up 4 bases; unmatched junction bases: 9. The CDR3 coding sequence is TGTGCCAGCAGTACAGCTTTAGCGGGGGCTTACAATGAGCAGTTCTTC. Its protein is CASSTALAGAYNEQFF.

The chain uses TRBV11-2 and TRBJ1-6; D gene uncertain. V lost 2 bases to trimming and J lost 8 bases, with 13 bases between them. Germline V gives CDR1 SGHAT, CDR2 FQNNGV. The CDR3 is 15 residues long. This CDR3 is CASSLKSGPYSPLHF. DNA of the CDR3: TGTGCCAGCAGCTTAAAATCTGGGCCATATTCACCCCTCCACTTT.

The rearrangement uses TRBV5-1 and TRBJ1-3; weak D call: TRBD1 (5 bases). This CDR3 comprises 15 residues. The ends were cut back, 1 base at V and 0 bases at J, with 8 bases in the middle. Per the germline V gene, CDR1 is SGHRS and CDR2 is YFSETQ. The CDR3 region is CASSLLTGSGNTIYF. The CDR3 region has the DNA TGCGCCAGCAGCTTGTTAACAGGCTCTGGAAACACCATATATTTT.

This sequence joins TRBV7-9 and TRBJ2-3, with 7 bases lining up with TRBD1. The length of the CDR3 is 15 residues. Unmatched junction bases numbered 12, after V lost 7 bases and J lost 5 bases. Germline CDR1 is SEHNR and CDR2 is FQNEAQ (reference sequence). The CDR3 region is CASNPLTGEKDTQYF. As DNA, the CDR3 is TGTGCCAGCAACCCCCTTACAGGGGAAAAAGATACGCAGTATTTT.

The chain recombines TRBV7-9 with TRBJ2-7; 7 bases are a match to TRBD2. Trimming removed 3 bases from V and 6 bases from J; junction bases left unmatched: 8. The length of the CDR3 is 14 residues. Germline CDR1 is SEHNR and CDR2 is FQNEAQ (reference sequence). This chain's CDR3 is CASSFLGGSREQYF. As DNA, the CDR3 is TGTGCCAGCAGCTTCCTTGGCGGGAGCCGCGAGCAGTACTTC.

This chain connects TRBV5-1 to TRBJ1-5, with D uncertain. Germline CDR1 SGHRS, CDR2 YFSETQ. The CDR3 is made up of 15 amino acids. V was trimmed by 2 bases and J by 3 bases, leaving 12 bases between them. The CDR3 bases are TGCGCCAGCAGCTTCACCCCTGAGAACAATCAGCCCCAGCATTTT. Translation: CASSFTPENNQPQHF.

The J gene is TRBJ2-1, the V gene TRBV19, with TRBD2 matching 10 bases. Germline V gene lookup returns CDR1 LNHDA and CDR2 SQIVND (reference sequence). V lost 3 bases, J lost 3 bases, and 14 bases stayed unmatched. This CDR3 region has 19 residues. The CDR3, as DNA: TGTGCCAGTAGTATTTCCCGACCGTCAGGACTAGCGGACTACAATGAGCAGTTCTTC. As protein: CASSISRPSGLADYNEQFF.

This chain joins TRBV15 and TRBJ2-1; TRBD2 matches 13 bases. J lost 8 bases, V lost 5 bases, and 15 bases had no gene match. The CDR3 loop spans 18 amino acids. Germline V gene sequence: CDR1 LNHNV, CDR2 YYDKDF (reference sequence). The CDR3 protein is CATSVFQGRLAGGYEQFF. The CDR3 DNA follows: TGTGCCACCAGCGTTTTCCAAGGGCGACTAGCGGGAGGATATGAGCAGTTCTTC.

CDR3 sequence: CASSGGGVGTDTQYF. CDR3 in DNA: TGCGCCAGCAGCGGCGGGGGCGTCGGCACAGATACGCAGTATTTT. The gene calls are TRBV5-1 and TRBJ2-3, with a tentative D call TRBD2 (7 bases). There are 15 residues in the CDR3. CDR1 and CDR2 (germline): SGHRS, YFSETQ. Trimming stripped 4 bases from V and 1 base from J, with 13 bases between.

V usage is TRBV2 and J usage is TRBJ1-2; D gene unclear. CDR3 size: 13 residues. Germline CDR1 SNHLY, CDR2 FYNNEI. V lost 4 bases, J lost 3 bases, and 9 bases lay in between. CDR3 sequence: CASSGQRDYGYTF. CDR3 DNA sequence: TGTGCCAGCAGTGGGCAGCGGGACTATGGCTACACCTTC.

The sample holds a few counts of this clone. Other DNA sequences in the same sample also yield this CDR3. The rearrangement uses TRBV11-2 and TRBJ2-1; 11 bases line up with TRBD2. The length of the CDR3 is 14 residues. V dropped 5 bases and J dropped 4; count of bases not matched to a gene: 1. The germline V gene encodes CDR1 SGHAT and CDR2 FQNNGV. CDR3 nucleotide sequence: TGTGCCAGCAGCCTAGCGGGGGGTTACAATGAGCAGTTCTTC. Residues: CASSLAGGYNEQFF.

The V call is TRBV6-6, the J call TRBJ1-2; D gene ambiguous. Germline V lookup: CDR1 MNHNY, CDR2 SVGAGI (reference sequence). This CDR3 comprises 15 residues. Trimming took off 5 bases at V and 4 bases at J, with 17 bases between the two ends. Written as DNA, the CDR3 is TGTGCCAGCAGTCCCGGCCTAACGAGGGTCTATGGCTACACCTTC. Translating it yields CASSPGLTRVYGYTF.

This sequence joins TRBV4-1 and TRBJ2-5; D perhaps matches TRBD1 (6 bases). Between the trimmed V and J ends, which lost 5 bases and 3 bases, there was a span of 16 bases. Germline V gene sequence: CDR1 MGHRA, CDR2 YSYEKL. This CDR3 has 15 amino acids. For the CDR3, the DNA is TGCGCCAGCAGCTACCGCAGGGGTACTAAAGAGACCCAGTACTTC. Residues: CASSYRRGTKETQYF.

The rearrangement uses TRBV6-1 and TRBJ2-5; possibly TRBD2 for D (7 bases). Germline V lookup: CDR1 MNHNS, CDR2 SASEGT. V lost 8 bases, J lost 5 bases, and 18 bases lay in between. The CDR3 is 14 residues long. The CDR3 nucleotides are TGTGCCAGCTGGGAGGGTCACAGGGCTGAGACCCAGTACTTC. This gives the protein CASWEGHRAETQYF.

CDR3 nucleotide sequence: TGTGCCTGGAGTGTACGGGTGGGAGCGGGTCCCAATGAGCAGTTCTTC. Residues: CAWSVRVGAGPNEQFF. The V and J genes are TRBV30 and TRBJ2-1; D is possibly TRBD2 (6 bases). With 0 bases removed from V and 6 bases from J, the gap between germline ends came to 18 bases. Germline V gene sequence: CDR1 GTSNPN, CDR2 SVGIG (reference sequence). The CDR3 has 16 amino acids.

This rearrangement joins TRBV7-2 to TRBJ1-2, with D tentatively TRBD1 (6 bases). Germline V lookup: CDR1 SGHTA, CDR2 FQGNSA. This CDR3 is built from 12 residues. Deletions cut 5 bases from V and 7 bases from J, with 11 bases between. The CDR3, as DNA: TGTGCCAGCAGCGTTCAGGGGTTTGGCTACACCTTC. This sequence encodes CASSVQGFGYTF.

The chain employs TRBV11-2 and TRBJ2-5; D possibly corresponds to TRBD2 (5 bases). The CDR3 contains 13 residues. V lost 5 bases and J 5 bases, leaving 12 bases between the germline ends. Germline V gene lookup returns CDR1 SGHAT and CDR2 FQNNGV. CDR3 in amino acids: CASSPDRRETQYF. The DNA for the CDR3 is TGTGCCAGCAGCCCCGATCGGAGGGAGACCCAGTACTTC.

This chain uses TRBV25-1 with TRBJ1-1; TRBD1 might be the D (5 bases). Per germline, CDR1 MGHDK and CDR2 SYGVNS. This CDR3 region has 13 residues. Deletions cut 4 bases from V and 3 bases from J, with 9 bases between. The CDR3 spells CASSVGGYTEAFF. The CDR3 DNA is TGTGCCAGCAGTGTGGGGGGTTACACTGAAGCTTTCTTT.

The rearrangement joins TRBV2 to TRBJ1-2, with TRBD1 matching 7 bases. Germline V gives CDR1 SNHLY, CDR2 FYNNEI. The CDR3 extends over 15 amino acids. Trimming took 5 bases from V and 0 from J; bases not matched to a gene: 6. The CDR3 sequence: CASSLTGVPNYGYTF. CDR3 in DNA: TGTGCCAGCAGTCTTACAGGGGTTCCTAACTATGGCTACACCTTC.

The chain has TRBV29-1 and TRBJ2-5, with TRBD1 identical over 8 bases. The CDR3 length is 13 residues. Losses at the gene ends were 1 base for V and 5 bases for J; bases not matched to a gene: 3. Germline loops: CDR1 SQVTM, CDR2 ANQGSEA. In nucleotides, the CDR3 is TGCAGCGTTGAAGGCAGGGGGCGTGAGACCCAGTACTTC. Its protein is CSVEGRGRETQYF.

The chain joins TRBV6-4 to TRBJ1-6, with D uncertain. V was trimmed by 6 bases and J by 6 bases, leaving 12 bases between them. Germline V CDR1 and CDR2: MRHNA, SNTAGT. CDR3 size: 14 residues. DNA of the CDR3: TGTGCCAGCAGAGCGGGAGGACCTAATTCACCCCTCCACTTT. Encoded protein: CASRAGGPNSPLHF.

CDR3 DNA sequence: TGTGCCAGCAGCTTAGCCGGGACTAGCAACTACGAGCAGTACTTC. Protein: CASSLAGTSNYEQYF. The chain has TRBV7-2 and TRBJ2-7; TRBD2 matches 9 bases. This CDR3 region has 15 residues. Trimming cost V 0 bases and J 3 bases; bases outside gene matches: 3. CDR1 is SGHTA, CDR2 FQGNSA, per germline.

This rearrangement joins TRBV18 to TRBJ2-2; 8 nucleotides match TRBD2. This CDR3 region has 16 residues. Germline V gives CDR1 KGHSH, CDR2 LQKENI. Trimming at V came to 8 bases and at J to 5 bases, leaving 13 bases not matched to a gene. CDR3 coding DNA: TGTGCCAGCACCCTTACGGCGGGAGGCTATACCGGGGAGCTGTTTTTT. This codes for CASTLTAGGYTGELFF.

The V and J genes are TRBV10-3 and TRBJ1-1, with a possible D match to TRBD1 (6 bases). Germline lookup yields CDR1 ENHRY and CDR2 SYGVKD. V dropped 3 bases and J dropped 5 bases, with 16 bases sitting between them. CDR3 length equals 15 residues. The CDR3 region is CAISEPSRGTTEAFF. The CDR3 nucleotides are TGTGCCATCAGTGAACCCTCCAGGGGTACGACTGAAGCTTTCTTT.